Listed here are 30 T cell receptor beta chains from one sample, sequenced in a study of blood T cells in healthy people across ages (dated by TCRdb to 2013 to 2016). Library method: 5' RACE. Sequencing used an Illumina HiSeq 2500. The second PCR ran for about 7 to 11 cycles and used a J-beta primer mix along with a sample-barcoded 5' primer. The public sequencing data were trimmed at Q25 with fastp and processed into clonotypes with MiXCR by TCRdb, which kept only in-frame beta chains. Each entry merges the rows of one CDR3 protein and shows their most common DNA and genes. The sample contains some 930,000 distinct CDR3 sequences, around 29% of them found a single time. Of the sample, roughly 10% is held by the ten largest clones. Separately, the same data were catalogued under a study of T cells of mothers and their children.

Sequenced: blood. The receptor source for this set is a woman between 40 and 55 years old in good health.

This clonotype has a count of ten or more. The CDR3 coding sequence is TGTGCCAGCAGCTTCGGCGGACCTACCTACGAGCAGTACTTC. Its protein product is CASSFGGPTYEQYF. The rearrangement joins TRBV7-2 to TRBJ2-7; D gene ambiguous. Germline CDR1 reads SGHTA; CDR2 reads FQGNSA. Between the trimmed V and J ends, which lost 3 bases and 2 bases, there was a span of 11 bases. The CDR3 spans 14 residues.

This clonotype was seen a handful of times. V gene TRBV5-1 combines with J gene TRBJ2-7; 9 nucleotides agree with TRBD2. CDR3 length: 16 residues. The ends lost 0 bases at V and 0 bases at J; junction bases unmatched: 4. Germline V gene data show CDR1 as SGHRS and CDR2 as YFSETQ. The CDR3 coding sequence is TGCGCCAGCAGCTTGGGACTAGCGGAATACTCCTACGAGCAGTACTTC. Protein product: CASSLGLAEYSYEQYF.

As for this clonotype: The junction departs from the called germline gene at one end, perhaps through a read error. The chain employs TRBV7-3 and TRBJ2-1; 8 bases align to TRBD2. CDR1 SGHTA and CDR2 FQGTGA come from the germline V gene. CDR3 length: 12 residues. The CDR3 protein is CASNLAGNEQFF. Here the CDR3 DNA reads TGTGCCAGCAACTTAGCGGGGAATGAGCAGTTCTTC. Complete variable domain (other parts from reference TRBV7-3 and TRBJ2-1): GAGVSQTPSNKVTEKGKYVELRCDPISGHTALYWYRQSLGQGPEFLIYFQGTGAADDSGLPNDRFFAVRPEGSVSTLKIQRTERGDSAVYLCASNLAGNEQFFGPGTRLTVL.

This chain joins TRBV3-1 and TRBJ2-7; no clear D gene. V gave up 0 bases and J gave up 2 bases, with 11 bases separating them. The CDR3 contains 15 residues. Germline V CDR1 and CDR2: LGHDT, YNNKEL (reference sequence). CDR3 DNA sequence: TGTGCCAGCAGCCAAGAACAAGTGGGTACCTACGAGCAGTACTTC. Translating gives CASSQEQVGTYEQYF.

This clonotype turned up a few times. The rearrangement links TRBV25-1 to TRBJ1-2; D possibly corresponds to TRBD1 (6 bases). Trimming left V 5 bases short and J 4 bases short, with 11 bases between. Germline V CDR1 and CDR2: MGHDK, SYGVNS. The length of the CDR3 is 13 residues. The CDR3 loop is CASSKSGAYGYTF. The CDR3 DNA reads TGTGCCAGCAGTAAGTCGGGGGCCTATGGCTACACCTTC.

With regard to this clonotype: Just one base apart from a much larger clone, this may be a read error. The V and J genes are TRBV4-3 and TRBJ2-1, with D perhaps given as TRBD1 or TRBD2 (5 bases each). Germline V gene lookup returns CDR1 LGHNA and CDR2 YSLEER. The CDR3 runs 18 residues. DNA for the CDR3: TGCGCCAGCAGCCAAGATCGAGTCGGGGCCTCCTCCTACAATGGGCAGTTCTTC. This gives the protein CASSQDRVGASSYNGQFF.

V gene TRBV5-1 combines with J gene TRBJ2-3, with no clear D. Per the germline V gene, CDR1 is SGHRS and CDR2 is YFSETQ. Trimming took 4 bases from V and 1 from J, leaving 13 bases between them. The CDR3 has 15 amino acids. CDR3 region: CASSVSAIRTDTQYF. In nucleotides, the CDR3 is TGCGCCAGCAGCGTTTCCGCGATCCGCACAGATACGCAGTATTTT. Full variable domain (remainder filled in from reference TRBV5-1 and TRBJ2-3): KAGVTQTPRYLIKTRGQQVTLSCSPISGHRSVSWYQQTPGQGLQFLFEYFSETQRNKGNFPGRFSGRQFSNSRSEMNVSTLELGDSALYLCASSVSAIRTDTQYFGPGTRLTVL.

This clonotype has only a few counts. The rearrangement uses TRBV11-2 and TRBJ1-1, with D hard to call. Deletions cut 5 bases from V and 11 bases from J, with 12 bases between. Germline CDR1 SGHAT, CDR2 FQNNGV. CDR3 length: 11 amino acids. In DNA, the CDR3 is TGTGCCAGCAGCCACAATATGGCGGCTTTCTTT. Translating gives CASSHNMAAFF.

This clonotype was counted many times. The chain combines TRBV11-2 with TRBJ2-7, with a weak D call TRBD1 (6 bases). Trimming removed 4 bases from V and 4 bases from J, with 23 bases in between. CDR3 length: 17 residues. Germline CDR1 SGHAT, CDR2 FQNNGV. The CDR3 nucleotides are TGTGCCAGCAGCTCCCTCCGTCCTCCGGGACAACTATACGAGCAGTACTTC. Its protein is CASSSLRPPGQLYEQYF.

This clonotype was seen more than once but under ten times. The chain joins TRBV7-9 to TRBJ2-6; D unclear. Deletions cut 6 bases from V and 0 bases from J, with 21 bases between. Germline V gene data show CDR1 as SEHNR and CDR2 as FQNEAQ (reference sequence). CDR3 length: 19 amino acids. The CDR3 loop is CASSPPYGTELSGANVLTF. The CDR3 DNA reads as TGTGCCAGCAGTCCTCCTTACGGTACGGAACTCTCTGGGGCCAACGTCCTGACTTTC.

This clonotype was seen repeatedly, ten times or more. A junction boundary mismatches the germline segment, possibly from a read error. The rearrangement links TRBV5-1 to TRBJ2-7; perhaps D is TRBD1 or TRBD2 (5 bases each). The CDR3 has 13 amino acids. Per the germline V gene, CDR1 is SGHRS and CDR2 is YFSETQ. CDR3 sequence: CASSLGAAYEQYF. CDR3 DNA: TGTGCCAGCAGCCTCGGGGCGGCCTACGAGCAGTACTTC.

The chain carries TRBV29-1 and TRBJ1-6, with a possible D match to TRBD1 (5 bases). V was clipped by 5 bases and J by 10 bases, with 15 bases between them. CDR3 size: 13 residues. The germline V gene has CDR1 SQVTM and CDR2 ANQGSEA. CDR3 in amino acids: CSVRQGVGSPLHF. The CDR3 nucleotides are TGCAGCGTTCGGCAGGGTGTGGGATCACCCCTCCACTTT.

The J gene is TRBJ1-5, the V gene TRBV5-6; no firm D call. The CDR3 is 14 amino acids. The germline V and J ends were trimmed by 0 bases and 7 bases, with 11 bases remaining between them. Germline V lookup: CDR1 SGHDT, CDR2 YYEEEE. DNA of the CDR3: TGTGCCAGCAGCTTGGTCAATTCGGGACAGCCCCAGCATTTT. It codes for CASSLVNSGQPQHF.

The chain carries TRBV7-9 and TRBJ2-3; D is unclear. Germline loops: CDR1 SEHNR, CDR2 FQNEAQ (reference sequence). This CDR3 region has 14 residues. The V end was cut by 2 bases, the J end by 3 bases, with 9 bases between. For the CDR3, the DNA is TGTGCCAGCAGCTTATCTCAGATTACAGATACGCAGTATTTT. Protein product: CASSLSQITDTQYF.

This clonotype was counted a few times. The chain links TRBV18 to TRBJ1-1; D uncertain. Germline lookup yields CDR1 KGHSH and CDR2 LQKENI. Trimming left V 2 bases short and J 5 bases short, with 9 bases between. The CDR3 sequence is 13 residues long. Written as DNA, the CDR3 is TGTGCCAGCTCACCAGGACTAGGGACTGAAGCTTTCTTT. Its translation is CASSPGLGTEAFF.

This clonotype was seen many times. V and J are TRBV5-1 and TRBJ2-1, with 10 bases lining up with TRBD2. The ends lost 1 base at V and 4 bases at J; junction bases unmatched: 5. The CDR3 covers 16 residues. Germline V gives CDR1 SGHRS, CDR2 YFSETQ. The CDR3 DNA sequence: TGCGCCAGCAGCTTGACGGTTAGCGGGGGGTACAATGAGCAGTTCTTC. Its translation: CASSLTVSGGYNEQFF.

The rearrangement uses TRBV4-3 and TRBJ1-1, with D maybe TRBD1 (5 bases). Trimming left V 0 bases short and J 4 bases short, with 12 bases between. This CDR3 has 15 amino acids. CDR1 and CDR2 from the germline V gene are LGHNA and YSLEER. In DNA form, the CDR3 reads TGCGCCAGCAGCCAAGATCGTTTGACAGTCACTGAAGCTTTCTTT. As protein: CASSQDRLTVTEAFF.

This clonotype has more than one count but fewer than ten. This chain joins TRBV28 and TRBJ2-3; 14 bases align to TRBD2. This CDR3 has 19 amino acids. The germline CDR1 and CDR2 sequences are MDHEN and SYDVKM. The V segment lost 6 bases and the J segment 2 bases; nucleotides outside the gene matches: 13. As DNA, the CDR3 is TGTGCCAGCAGGGATATTCCCGGGACTAGCGGGGGACACACAGATACGCAGTATTTT. Translating gives CASRDIPGTSGGHTDTQYF.

This clonotype was seen just once. One base away lies a much larger clone, so this may be a sequencing read error. The chain has TRBV20-1 and TRBJ2-6; unclear D gene. The CDR3 length is 14 residues. Trimming cost V 2 bases and J 2 bases, with 7 bases left between them. In germline, CDR1 is DFQATT, CDR2 SNEGSKA (reference sequence). The CDR3 DNA follows: TGCAGTGCTAGATCTGGAGCTGGGGCCAACGTCCTGACTTTC. This gives the protein CSARSGAGANVLTF.

A remark on this clonotype: The junction departs from germline at one end; a sequencing error may be responsible. The chain links TRBV6-1 to TRBJ2-3; no clear D gene. The CDR3 totals 14 residues. The germline V gene encodes CDR1 MNHNS and CDR2 SASEGT. The DNA for the CDR3 is TGTGCCGGCAGTGAATTTAGGAGCACAGATACGCAGTATTTT. Protein sequence: CAGSEFRSTDTQYF.

This clonotype was seen a few times. V gene TRBV20-1 combines with J gene TRBJ2-6; unclear D gene. Germline CDR1 and CDR2: DFQATT and SNEGSKA (reference sequence). The CDR3 extends over 18 amino acids. CDR3 sequence (DNA): TGCGGCGCTAGAGATGGTCAGGCCTTGATCTCTGGGGCCAACGTCCTGACTTTC. This encodes CGARDGQALISGANVLTF.

This clonotype was seen a handful of times. J is TRBJ2-1 and V is TRBV28; D possibly matches TRBD1 or TRBD2 (5 bases each). This CDR3 spans 16 amino acids. V lost 3 bases, J lost 0 bases, and 12 bases lay in between. From germline, CDR1 is MDHEN and CDR2 SYDVKM. The CDR3: CASSLGVGSSYNEQFF. The CDR3, as DNA: TGTGCCAGCAGTTTGGGGGTTGGGAGCTCCTACAATGAGCAGTTCTTC.

At least ten counts were recorded for this clonotype. The chain carries TRBV20-1 and TRBJ2-4; a weak D match, TRBD1 (5 bases). The V gene lost 6 bases and the J gene lost 7 bases, with 16 bases spanning the gap. The CDR3 loop spans 13 amino acids. Germline V lookup: CDR1 DFQATT, CDR2 SNEGSKA (reference sequence). The CDR3, as DNA: TGCAGTGCCCGGATGGGGCAGACCAACATTCAGTACTTC. Protein: CSARMGQTNIQYF.

The chain joins TRBV7-2 to TRBJ2-5; the match to TRBD1 covers 7 bases. The DNA end lines up better with TRBJ2-7; the J call may be wrong. CDR3 length: 12 amino acids. Germline V lookup: CDR1 SGHTA, CDR2 FQGNSA. CDR3 sequence reads: CASGHRTGEQYF. CDR3 coding DNA: TGTGCCAGCGGCCACCGGACAGGCGAGCAGTACTTC.

The sample holds a few counts of this clonotype. The chain couples TRBV20-1 to TRBJ2-1; D unresolved. The CDR3 contains 12 residues. V gave up 2 bases and J gave up 9 bases, with 11 bases separating them. Germline loops: CDR1 DFQATT, CDR2 SNEGSKA (reference sequence). As DNA, the CDR3 is TGCAGTGCTAGATTCGGGCAAATTGAGCAGTTCTTC. This encodes CSARFGQIEQFF.

This clonotype has a handful of counts. The chain joins TRBV2 to TRBJ2-1; the match to TRBD2 covers 13 bases. V gave up 8 bases and J gave up 9 bases; unmatched junction bases: 4. Germline lookup yields CDR1 SNHLY and CDR2 FYNNEI. The CDR3 extends over 13 amino acids. DNA of the CDR3: TGTGCCAGCCCGGGACTAGCGGGGCCTGAGCAGTTCTTC. Protein product: CASPGLAGPEQFF. Full variable domain (remainder filled in from reference TRBV2 and TRBJ2-1): EPEVTQTPSHQVTQMGQEVILRCVPISNHLYFYWYRQILGQKVEFLVSFYNNEISEKSEIFDDQFSVERPDGSNFTLKIRSTKLEDSAMYFCASPGLAGPEQFFGPGTRLTVL.

The chain combines TRBV18 with TRBJ2-7; 9 nucleotides line up with TRBD1. The germline V gene encodes CDR1 KGHSH and CDR2 LQKENI. V trimming: 0 bases; J trimming: 3 bases; junction bases outside the gene matches: 3. This CDR3 is built from 15 residues. The CDR3 is CASSPPGTGNYEQYF. CDR3 nucleotide sequence: TGTGCCAGCTCACCACCCGGGACAGGGAACTACGAGCAGTACTTC.

The sample holds a few counts of this clonotype. The genes are TRBV6-6 and TRBJ2-1; TRBD1 matches at 10 bases. This CDR3 contains 16 residues. With V trimmed by 2 bases and J by 7 bases, 8 bases remained unmatched. The germline gives CDR1 MNHNY, CDR2 SVGAGI (reference sequence). CDR3 region: CASSYIPGQGRNEQFF. The DNA of the CDR3 is TGTGCCAGCAGTTACATTCCGGGACAGGGGAGGAATGAGCAGTTCTTC.

Only a few counts were recorded for this clonotype. This sequence joins TRBV5-5 and TRBJ1-1, with D maybe TRBD1 (5 bases). Germline values: CDR1 SGHKS, CDR2 YYEKEE (reference sequence). The CDR3 totals 14 residues. The V and J ends lost 2 bases and 1 base respectively, with 9 bases between them. In nucleotides, the CDR3 is TGTGCCAGCAGCTTCAGGGTTAAGAACACTGAAGCTTTCTTT. Its translation is CASSFRVKNTEAFF.

This clonotype turned up a few times. This clone may be a read error of a much larger clone one base away. The chain employs TRBV7-2 and TRBJ2-5; TRBD2 is a possible D gene (6 bases). The CDR3 runs 13 residues. The V end lost 3 bases, the J end lost 4 bases, and 9 bases lay between the germline ends. Per germline, CDR1 SGHTA and CDR2 FQGNSA. The CDR3 here is CASSFWRGETQYF. For the CDR3, the DNA is TGTGCCAGCAGCTTTTGGCGGGGAGAGACCCAGTACTTC.